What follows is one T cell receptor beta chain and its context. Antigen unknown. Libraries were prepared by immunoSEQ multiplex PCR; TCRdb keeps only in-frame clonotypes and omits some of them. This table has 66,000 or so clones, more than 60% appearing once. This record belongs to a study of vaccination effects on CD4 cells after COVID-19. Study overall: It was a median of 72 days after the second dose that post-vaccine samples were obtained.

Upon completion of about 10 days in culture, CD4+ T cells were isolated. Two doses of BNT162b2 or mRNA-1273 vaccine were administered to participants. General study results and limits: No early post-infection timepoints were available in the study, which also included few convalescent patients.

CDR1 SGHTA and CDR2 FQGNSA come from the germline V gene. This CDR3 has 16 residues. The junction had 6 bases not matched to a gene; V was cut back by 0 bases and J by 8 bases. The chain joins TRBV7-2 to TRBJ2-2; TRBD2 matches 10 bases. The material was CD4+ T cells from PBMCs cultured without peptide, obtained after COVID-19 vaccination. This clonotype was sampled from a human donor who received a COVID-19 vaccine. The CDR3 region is CASSLATSGGAGELFF. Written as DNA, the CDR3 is TGTGCCAGCAGCTTAGCGACGAGCGGGGGGGCAGGGGAGCTGTTTTTT.